The 30 T cell receptor beta chains presented below share a single source sample, sequenced in a study of siplizumab effects on memory and regulatory T cells. Profiling relied on immunoSEQ multiplex PCR, and the TCRdb table lists in-frame clones only, not all of them. This table holds approximately 100,000 clones, about 91% found once. The material sequenced was Tregs sorted from blood. The receptors come from a human donor in good health.

The V call is TRBV6-5, the J call TRBJ1-2; perhaps TRBD1 as D (5 bases). The V and J ends lost 3 bases and 7 bases respectively, with 12 bases between them. Germline lookup yields CDR1 MNHEY and CDR2 SVGAGI. This CDR3 spans 13 amino acids. The CDR3 DNA reads as TGTGCCAGCAGTTATGGCGGGGGGGGTGGCTACACCTTC. Protein product: CASSYGGGGGYTF.

The chain employs TRBV7-3 and TRBJ1-4; possible D gene TRBD1, 5 bases. Trimming stripped 5 bases from V and 10 bases from J, with 14 bases between. The CDR3 spans 13 residues. The germline CDR1 and CDR2 sequences are SGHTA and FQGTGA. CDR3 nucleotides: TGTGCCAGCAGCCCCGTGGTTGGGGGAAAACTGTTTTTT. It specifies CASSPVVGGKLFF.

The chain links TRBV2 to TRBJ2-1; TRBD2 matches 11 bases. The V gene's germline CDR1 is SNHLY and CDR2 FYNNEI. This CDR3 spans 17 amino acids. After removal of 6 bases from V and 2 bases from J, the junction contained 9 bases not matched to a gene. CDR3 sequence: CASSQLAGAWTYNEQFF. The CDR3 DNA reads TGTGCCAGCAGCCAACTAGCGGGAGCATGGACCTACAATGAGCAGTTCTTC. Based on the CDR3 plus reference TRBV2 and TRBJ2-1, the full variable domain is EPEVTQTPSHQVTQMGQEVILRCVPISNHLYFYWYRQILGQKVEFLVSFYNNEISEKSEIFDDQFSVERPDGSNFTLKIRSTKLEDSAMYFCASSQLAGAWTYNEQFFGPGTRLTVL.

This sequence joins TRBV19 and TRBJ1-5; the D is unclear. The CDR3 covers 15 residues. V was clipped by 4 bases and J by 5 bases, with 15 bases between them. Looked up from germline, CDR1 is LNHDA and CDR2 is SQIVND (reference sequence). CDR3 nucleotide sequence: TGTGCCAGTAGTAAAAGGTTCGGAATTCATCAGCCCCAGCATTTT. Translated: CASSKRFGIHQPQHF.

The V and J genes are TRBV10-3 and TRBJ2-7; 7 bases map to TRBD1. The ends lost 6 bases at V and 4 bases at J; junction bases unmatched: 6. This CDR3 has 13 amino acids. Germline V lookup: CDR1 ENHRY, CDR2 SYGVKD. This chain's CDR3 is CAIRTGPDYEQYF. CDR3 coding DNA: TGTGCCATCAGGACAGGGCCGGATTACGAGCAGTACTTC.

This clone was counted a single time. The chain is built from TRBV2 and TRBJ1-2; maybe TRBD1 (5 bases). The germline V gene has CDR1 SNHLY and CDR2 FYNNEI. V was pared by 4 bases and J by 4 bases, with 10 bases between. This CDR3 has 13 amino acids. The CDR3 DNA is TGTGCCAGCAGTGCCGGGACGGGCTATGGCTACACCTTC. Its translation is CASSAGTGYGYTF.

Comment on this clone: The junction departs from germline at one end; a sequencing error may be responsible. The chain links TRBV7-3 to TRBJ2-5; 13 nucleotides agree with TRBD2. The CDR3 runs 18 residues. Germline V lookup: CDR1 SGHTA, CDR2 FQGTGA. In DNA, the CDR3 is TGTGCCAGCAGCATAACCGGGACTAGCGGGACGGAATTGGAGACCCAGTACTTC. Translated: CASSITGTSGTELETQYF.

The chain employs TRBV6-5 and TRBJ1-1, with D possibly TRBD1 on 5 matching bases. Germline V gene sequence: CDR1 MNHEY, CDR2 SVGAGI. V lost 10 bases and J lost 5, with 20 bases in between. The CDR3 loop spans 14 amino acids. CDR3 nucleotides: TGTGCCACCTTTCGGGGCCTCGTGGGAACTGAAGCTTTCTTT. Residues: CATFRGLVGTEAFF.

The chain couples TRBV11-2 to TRBJ2-5; TRBD2 matches at 10 bases. CDR1 and CDR2 from the germline V gene are SGHAT and FQNNGV. Trimming cost V 3 bases and J 2 bases; bases outside gene matches: 6. This CDR3 is built from 16 residues. The CDR3 DNA sequence: TGTGCCAGCAGCTTGGGACTAGCGAGAAGGCAAGAGACCCAGTACTTC. Translated: CASSLGLARRQETQYF.

This chain links TRBV7-3 with TRBJ1-2; no firm D call. The V gene lost 5 bases and the J gene lost 2 bases, with 12 bases spanning the gap. The germline gives CDR1 SGHTA, CDR2 FQGTGA. The CDR3 is 14 amino acids. CDR3 protein: CASSPEASNYGYTF. CDR3 bases: TGTGCCAGCAGCCCCGAAGCTTCAAACTATGGCTACACCTTC.

The rearrangement links TRBV5-1 to TRBJ2-7, with TRBD2 matching 7 bases. The CDR3 runs to 14 residues. The V segment lost 3 bases and the J segment 5 bases; nucleotides outside the gene matches: 8. Germline V lookup: CDR1 SGHRS, CDR2 YFSETQ. The CDR3 DNA follows: TGCGCCAGCAGCTGGGGACTACTCCAAGACGAGCAGTACTTC. Amino acid sequence: CASSWGLLQDEQYF.

DNA for the CDR3: TGTGCCAGCAGCACCGGGACTAGCTCGGGCACAGATACGCAGTATTTT. Its protein product is CASSTGTSSGTDTQYF. This sequence joins TRBV7-2 and TRBJ2-3; 9 nucleotides align to TRBD2. Germline assignment: CDR1 SGHTA and CDR2 FQGNSA. The CDR3 consists of 16 residues. The junction had 7 bases not matched to a gene; V was cut back by 5 bases and J by 1 base.

The chain couples TRBV7-9 to TRBJ1-2; no clear D gene. V was cut by 1 base and J by 8 bases, with 11 bases left in between. This CDR3 is built from 13 residues. CDR1 is SEHNR, CDR2 FQNEAQ, per germline (reference sequence). This chain's CDR3 is CASSLGGPAGYTF. CDR3 DNA sequence: TGTGCCAGCAGCTTAGGAGGTCCGGCGGGCTACACCTTC.

V is TRBV10-1 and J is TRBJ2-3; 9 bases map to TRBD1. The CDR3 runs 15 residues. Germline loops: CDR1 WNHNN, CDR2 SYGVQD (reference sequence). Losses at the gene ends were 0 bases for V and 3 bases for J; bases not matched to a gene: 1. CDR3 in amino acids: CASSESGTGTDTQYF. DNA for the CDR3: TGCGCCAGCAGTGAGTCTGGGACAGGGACAGATACGCAGTATTTT.

This chain joins TRBV5-1 and TRBJ2-1; D might be TRBD1 or TRBD2, each matching 5 bases. Germline V gene data show CDR1 as SGHRS and CDR2 as YFSETQ. The ends were cut back, 4 bases at V and 1 base at J, with 18 bases in the middle. CDR3 length: 17 residues. CDR3 protein: CASSPTIGGSSYNEQFF. Here the CDR3 DNA reads TGCGCCAGCAGCCCGACTATTGGGGGTTCTTCCTACAATGAGCAGTTCTTC.

The chain uses TRBV7-2 and TRBJ2-2, with TRBD2 as a possible D gene (5 bases). This CDR3 spans 16 amino acids. V shed 5 bases and J shed 4 bases, with 17 bases lying between them. The germline CDR1 and CDR2 sequences are SGHTA and FQGNSA. The CDR3 protein is CASSAQLLATTGELFF. CDR3 nucleotides: TGTGCCAGCAGCGCCCAGCTTCTAGCTACCACCGGGGAGCTGTTTTTT.

The CDR3 coding sequence is TGTGCCAGCAGTGAATCTAGCGGGACCTACAATGAGCAGTTCTTC. Residues: CASSESSGTYNEQFF. The V call is TRBV2, the J call TRBJ2-1, with 9 nucleotides matching TRBD2. V was pared by 2 bases and J by 2 bases, with 1 base of the junction left unmatched. There are 15 residues in the CDR3. Per the germline V gene, CDR1 is SNHLY and CDR2 is FYNNEI.

The chain has TRBV11-3 and TRBJ2-7; TRBD2 matches at 7 bases. The CDR3 covers 14 residues. The germline CDR1 and CDR2 sequences are SGHNT and YENEEA. V lost 1 base and J lost 7; bases outside the gene matches: 7. The CDR3: CASSLGRASGEQYF. CDR3 bases: TGTGCCAGCAGCTTAGGAAGGGCTAGCGGTGAGCAGTACTTC.

Worth noting for this clone: This same CDR3 is encoded by further DNA sequences in the sample. The chain recombines TRBV20-1 with TRBJ2-5, with D unresolved. V was clipped by 3 bases and J by 3 bases, with 2 bases between them. This CDR3 spans 10 amino acids. Looked up from germline, CDR1 is DFQATT and CDR2 is SNEGSKA (reference sequence). The CDR3 reads CSAREETQYF. DNA of the CDR3: TGCAGTGCTAGGGAAGAGACCCAGTACTTC.

The rearrangement links TRBV29-1 to TRBJ1-2; the D is unclear. The germline V and J ends were trimmed by 0 bases and 4 bases, with 12 bases remaining between them. Germline V gives CDR1 SQVTM, CDR2 ANQGSEA. The CDR3 length is 14 residues. CDR3 nucleotide sequence: TGCAGCGTTGAAGATCGGTTCAGCCTCTATGGCTACACCTTC. Translating gives CSVEDRFSLYGYTF.

The gene calls are TRBV4-1 and TRBJ1-2, with a possible D match to TRBD1 (5 bases). The CDR3 extends over 16 amino acids. Trimming removed 6 bases from V and 4 bases from J, with 21 bases in between. Germline V gene data show CDR1 as MGHRA and CDR2 as YSYEKL. CDR3 DNA: TGCGCCAGCAGTCGTCCTCCCTCTCAGGGTTCCTATGGCTACACCTTC. Protein product: CASSRPPSQGSYGYTF.

This clone has only one observation. This chain connects TRBV5-1 to TRBJ2-7, with D possibly TRBD1 on 5 matching bases. Deletions cut 0 bases from V and 4 bases from J, with 14 bases between. This CDR3 has 15 residues. Germline lookup yields CDR1 SGHRS and CDR2 YFSETQ. CDR3 amino acids: CASSLAQGIAYEQYF. DNA of the CDR3: TGCGCCAGCAGCTTGGCGCAGGGAATCGCTTACGAGCAGTACTTC.

This clone occurred once. The chain is built from TRBV11-2 and TRBJ2-7; D gene unclear. The CDR3 spans 12 residues. V gave up 5 bases and J gave up 5 bases, with 10 bases separating them. Germline V lookup: CDR1 SGHAT, CDR2 FQNNGV. The CDR3 DNA is TGTGCCAGCAGCCGCTCGTTGGACGAGCAGTACTTC. Its protein is CASSRSLDEQYF. Using reference TRBV11-2 and TRBJ2-7 for the parts outside the CDR3, the full variable domain is EAGVAQSPRYKIIEKRQSVAFWCNPISGHATLYWYQQILGQGPKLLIQFQNNGVVDDSQLPKDRFSAERLKGVDSTLKIQPAKLEDSAVYLCASSRSLDEQYFGPGTRLTVT.

This rearrangement joins TRBV29-1 to TRBJ2-5; no clear D gene. Germline V gene lookup returns CDR1 SQVTM and CDR2 ANQGSEA. This CDR3 contains 12 residues. V was cut by 6 bases and J by 1 base, with 9 bases left in between. The CDR3 DNA reads as TGCAGCGTCCGTCCAGTCCAAGAGACCCAGTACTTC. Its translation: CSVRPVQETQYF.

This clone was picked up one time. This chain connects TRBV7-9 to TRBJ2-3; D unclear. CDR3 size: 13 residues. The germline CDR1 and CDR2 sequences are SEHNR and FQNEAQ (reference sequence). Deletions cut 2 bases from V and 3 bases from J, with 6 bases between. The CDR3 sequence is CASSLIRTDTQYF. CDR3 DNA: TGTGCCAGCAGCTTAATTCGGACAGATACGCAGTATTTT.

This clone was recorded once. Relative to the germline gene, one junction end is altered; a read error may explain this. The V call is TRBV18, the J call TRBJ2-5; unclear D gene. This CDR3 is 12 amino acids long. Germline V gene data show CDR1 as KGHSH and CDR2 as LQKENI. The CDR3 bases are TGTGCCAGCTCACCGCTCGAAGAAACCCAGTACTTC. Its protein is CASSPLEETQYF.

CDR3 in DNA: TGCGCCAGCAGCTTGGGACAGGCAACAGAGACCCAGTACTTC. It encodes CASSLGQATETQYF. This chain connects TRBV5-1 to TRBJ2-5; TRBD1 is a possible D gene (6 bases). V dropped 0 bases and J dropped 4 bases, with 10 bases sitting between them. Germline loops: CDR1 SGHRS, CDR2 YFSETQ. The CDR3 length is 14 residues. Combining the CDR3 with reference TRBV5-1 and TRBJ2-5 gives the whole variable domain KAGVTQTPRYLIKTRGQQVTLSCSPISGHRSVSWYQQTPGQGLQFLFEYFSETQRNKGNFPGRFSGRQFSNSRSEMNVSTLELGDSALYLCASSLGQATETQYFGPGTRLLVL.

This clone was recorded only once. The chain employs TRBV7-9 and TRBJ2-5, with D uncertain. The J call is doubtful: the DNA matches TRBJ2-7 better. Germline V gene data show CDR1 as SEHNR and CDR2 as FQNEAQ (reference sequence). The CDR3 extends over 15 amino acids. This CDR3 is CASSLALGRTYEQYF. CDR3 nucleotides: TGTGCCAGCAGCTTAGCTCTTGGCAGGACCTACGAGCAGTACTTC.

CDR3 sequence reads: CATSRGLAGSYEQYF. CDR3 nucleotide sequence: TGTGCCACCAGCAGAGGGCTAGCGGGTTCTTACGAGCAGTACTTC. The chain couples TRBV15 to TRBJ2-7; 8 nucleotides agree with TRBD2. After removal of 1 base from V and 4 bases from J, the junction contained 6 bases not matched to a gene. There are 15 residues in the CDR3. The V gene's germline CDR1 is LNHNV and CDR2 YYDKDF (reference sequence). The full variable domain, with the rest looked up from reference TRBV15 and TRBJ2-7, is DAMVIQNPRYQVTQFGKPVTLSCSQTLNHNVMYWYQQKSSQAPKLLFHYYDKDFNNEADTPDNFQSRRPNTSFCFLDIRSPGLGDTAMYLCATSRGLAGSYEQYFGPGTRLTVT.

The chain carries TRBV11-3 and TRBJ2-7; TRBD1 agrees at 7 bases. CDR1 and CDR2 (germline): SGHNT, YENEEA. This CDR3 region has 13 residues. V dropped 5 bases and J dropped 6; count of bases not matched to a gene: 7. CDR3 loop: CASSPGTASEQYF. In DNA form, the CDR3 reads TGTGCCAGCAGCCCAGGGACAGCTAGCGAGCAGTACTTC.